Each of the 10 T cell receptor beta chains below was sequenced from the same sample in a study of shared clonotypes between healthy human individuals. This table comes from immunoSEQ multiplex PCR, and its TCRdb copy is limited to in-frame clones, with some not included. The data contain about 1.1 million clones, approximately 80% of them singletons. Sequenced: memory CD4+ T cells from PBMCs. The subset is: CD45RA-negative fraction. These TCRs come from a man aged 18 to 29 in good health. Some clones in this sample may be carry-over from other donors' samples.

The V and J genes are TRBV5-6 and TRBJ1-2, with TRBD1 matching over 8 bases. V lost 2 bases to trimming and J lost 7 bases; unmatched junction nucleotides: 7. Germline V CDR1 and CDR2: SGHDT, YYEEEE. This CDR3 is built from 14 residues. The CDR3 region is CASSFGTGLGGYTF. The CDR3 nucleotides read TGTGCCAGCAGCTTCGGGACAGGTTTGGGTGGCTACACCTTC.

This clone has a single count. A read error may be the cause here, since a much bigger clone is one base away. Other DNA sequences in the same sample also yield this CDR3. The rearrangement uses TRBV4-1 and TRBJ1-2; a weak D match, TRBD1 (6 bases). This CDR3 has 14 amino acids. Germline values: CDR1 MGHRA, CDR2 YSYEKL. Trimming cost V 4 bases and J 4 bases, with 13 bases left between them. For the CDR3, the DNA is TGCGCCAGCAGCCCCACGGGGGGCGGCTATGGCTACACCTTC. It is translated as CASSPTGGGYGYTF.

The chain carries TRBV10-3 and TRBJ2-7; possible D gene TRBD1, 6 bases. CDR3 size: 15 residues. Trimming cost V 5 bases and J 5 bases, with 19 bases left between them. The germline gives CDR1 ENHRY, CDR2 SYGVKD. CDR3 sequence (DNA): TGTGCCATCAGTCCCGCGAATCAGGGGCATGACGAGCAGTACTTC. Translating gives CAISPANQGHDEQYF.

Written as DNA, the CDR3 is TGTGCCAGCAGTTTGGGTACCTGGGAGCTGTTTTTT. Its translation: CASSLGTWELFF. V gene TRBV11-2 combines with J gene TRBJ2-2; D remains ambiguous. This CDR3 contains 12 residues. The V and J ends lost 6 bases and 9 bases respectively, with 11 bases between them. Germline values: CDR1 SGHAT, CDR2 FQNNGV. Complete variable domain (other parts from reference TRBV11-2 and TRBJ2-2): EAGVAQSPRYKIIEKRQSVAFWCNPISGHATLYWYQQILGQGPKLLIQFQNNGVVDDSQLPKDRFSAERLKGVDSTLKIQPAKLEDSAVYLCASSLGTWELFFGEGSRLTVL.

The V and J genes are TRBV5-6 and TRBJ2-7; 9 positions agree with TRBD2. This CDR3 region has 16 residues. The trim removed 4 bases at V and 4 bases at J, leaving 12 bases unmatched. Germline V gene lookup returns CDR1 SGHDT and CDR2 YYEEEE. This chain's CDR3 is CASSPAEGGRGYEQYF. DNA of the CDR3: TGTGCCAGCAGCCCCGCCGAGGGCGGGAGGGGGTACGAGCAGTACTTC. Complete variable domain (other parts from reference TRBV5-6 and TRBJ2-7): DAGVTQSPTHLIKTRGQQVTLRCSPKSGHDTVSWYQQALGQGPQFIFQYYEEEERQRGNFPDRFSGHQFPNYSSELNVNALLLGDSALYLCASSPAEGGRGYEQYFGPGTRLTVT.

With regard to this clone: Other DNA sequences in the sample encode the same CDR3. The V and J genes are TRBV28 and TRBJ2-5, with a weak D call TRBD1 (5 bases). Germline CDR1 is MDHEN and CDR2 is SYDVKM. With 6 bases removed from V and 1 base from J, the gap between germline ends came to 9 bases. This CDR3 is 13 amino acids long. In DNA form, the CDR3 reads TGTGCCAGCAGCCGACAGCTCCAAGAGACCCAGTACTTC. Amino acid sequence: CASSRQLQETQYF.

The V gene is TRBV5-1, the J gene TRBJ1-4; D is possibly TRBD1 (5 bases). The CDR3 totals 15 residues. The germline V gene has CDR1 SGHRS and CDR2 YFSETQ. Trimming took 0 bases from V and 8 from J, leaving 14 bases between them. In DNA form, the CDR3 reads TGCGCCAGCAGCTTGGCCCAGGGAGGGCACGAAAAACTGTTTTTT. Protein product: CASSLAQGGHEKLFF.

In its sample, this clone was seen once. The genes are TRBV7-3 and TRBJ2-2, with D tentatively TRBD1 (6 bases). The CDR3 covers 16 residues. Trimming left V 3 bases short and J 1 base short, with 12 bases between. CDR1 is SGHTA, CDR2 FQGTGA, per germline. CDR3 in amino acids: CASSLMDSVNTGELFF. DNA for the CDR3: TGTGCCAGCAGCTTGATGGACAGCGTGAACACCGGGGAGCTGTTTTTT. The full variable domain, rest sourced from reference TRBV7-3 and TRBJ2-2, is GAGVSQTPSNKVTEKGKYVELRCDPISGHTALYWYRQSLGQGPEFLIYFQGTGAADDSGLPNDRFFAVRPEGSVSTLKIQRTERGDSAVYLCASSLMDSVNTGELFFGEGSRLTVL.

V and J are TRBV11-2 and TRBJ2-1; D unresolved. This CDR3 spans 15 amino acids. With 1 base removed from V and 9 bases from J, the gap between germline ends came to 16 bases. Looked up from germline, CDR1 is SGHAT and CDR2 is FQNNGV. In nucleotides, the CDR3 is TGTGCCAGCAGCTTAGTGGTATCGGCGGCGGCTGAGCAGTTCTTC. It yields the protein CASSLVVSAAAEQFF. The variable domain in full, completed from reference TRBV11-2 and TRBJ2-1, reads EAGVAQSPRYKIIEKRQSVAFWCNPISGHATLYWYQQILGQGPKLLIQFQNNGVVDDSQLPKDRFSAERLKGVDSTLKIQPAKLEDSAVYLCASSLVVSAAAEQFFGPGTRLTVL.

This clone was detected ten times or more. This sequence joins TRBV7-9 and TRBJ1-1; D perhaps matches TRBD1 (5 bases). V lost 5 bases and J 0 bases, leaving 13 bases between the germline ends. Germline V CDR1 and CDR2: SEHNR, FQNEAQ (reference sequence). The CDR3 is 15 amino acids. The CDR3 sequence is CASSHGTDMNTEAFF. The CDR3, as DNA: TGTGCCAGCAGCCATGGGACGGACATGAACACTGAAGCTTTCTTT.